Below, 22 T cell receptor beta chains from the same sample are listed, as sequenced in a study of beta chain features in type 1 diabetes. Expressed TCRB transcripts got sequenced, as all isolated RNA was reverse transcribed. The table came from immunoSEQ multiplex PCR; TCRdb's copy has only in-frame clones and leaves some out. This sample has roughly 450,000 clones, with 11% found just once. Sequencing used naive CD4+ T cells from blood. All receptors derive from a woman aged 18 to 35 in good health.

The sample holds a few counts of this clone. The rearrangement joins TRBV30 to TRBJ1-3, with D perhaps TRBD1 (5 bases). The germline gives CDR1 GTSNPN, CDR2 SVGIG (reference sequence). V lost 5 bases to trimming and J lost 0 bases, with 8 bases between them. The CDR3 loop spans 13 amino acids. The CDR3 spells CAWDRPSGNTIYF. The CDR3 DNA sequence: TGTGCCTGGGACAGACCCTCTGGAAACACCATATATTTT.

Only a few counts were recorded for this clone. The chain carries TRBV27 and TRBJ1-2, with 9 positions matching TRBD1. The junction had 13 bases not matched to a gene; V was cut back by 6 bases and J by 8 bases. The CDR3 totals 15 residues. Germline V gives CDR1 MNHEY, CDR2 SMNVEV (reference sequence). CDR3 sequence (DNA): TGTGCCAGCAGACGACAGGGACAGGGAGTCGGAGGCTACACCTTC. Its translation is CASRRQGQGVGGYTF.

The rearrangement uses TRBV9 and TRBJ2-3, with a weak D call TRBD2 (5 bases). The CDR3 loop spans 13 amino acids. CDR1 and CDR2 from the germline V gene are SGDLS and YYNGEE. Trimming shortened V by 4 bases and J by 3 bases, and 9 bases separated the two germline ends. CDR3 residues: CASSLDWTDTQYF. In nucleotides, the CDR3 is TGTGCCAGCAGCCTGGACTGGACAGATACGCAGTATTTT.

This clone appeared a few times. The rearrangement uses TRBV29-1 and TRBJ2-7; 13 positions agree with TRBD2. This CDR3 region has 17 residues. The ends lost 3 bases at V and 5 bases at J; junction bases unmatched: 13. The germline CDR1 and CDR2 sequences are SQVTM and ANQGSEA. This chain's CDR3 is CSVEGYRTSGRSDEQYF. In DNA, the CDR3 is TGCAGCGTTGAGGGTTATAGGACTAGCGGGAGATCCGACGAGCAGTACTTC.

This clone appeared a few times. Here the CDR3 reads CASSVGASGEYEQYV. For the CDR3, the DNA is TGTGCCAGCAGCGTAGGGGCTAGCGGGGAGTACGAGCAGTACGTC. The rearrangement links TRBV9 to TRBJ2-7; 9 bases are shared with TRBD2. CDR1 and CDR2 from the germline V gene are SGDLS and YYNGEE. V lost 0 bases, J lost 4 bases, and 5 bases stayed unmatched. CDR3 length equals 15 residues.

The sample holds a few counts of this clone. This rearrangement joins TRBV14 to TRBJ2-6, with D tentatively TRBD2 (6 bases). V lost 5 bases and J lost 4, with 18 bases in between. The CDR3 runs 17 residues. Germline CDR1 SGHDN, CDR2 FVKESK. Here the CDR3 reads CASSGRRGVVGANVLTF. In DNA form, the CDR3 reads TGTGCCAGCAGCGGGAGGCGCGGGGTGGTAGGGGCCAACGTCCTGACTTTC. Based on the CDR3 plus reference TRBV14 and TRBJ2-6, the full variable domain is EAGVTQFPSHSVIEKGQTVTLRCDPISGHDNLYWYRRVMGKEIKFLLHFVKESKQDESGMPNNRFLAERTGGTYSTLKVQPAELEDSGVYFCASSGRRGVVGANVLTFGAGSRLTVL.

The sample holds a few counts of this clone. The chain couples TRBV7-2 to TRBJ2-3; 9 bases match TRBD2. The CDR3 length is 15 residues. Germline values: CDR1 SGHTA, CDR2 FQGNSA. The trim removed 5 bases at V and 5 bases at J, leaving 8 bases unmatched. The CDR3 DNA sequence: TGTGCCAGCAGCGGTAGCGGGAGTAGTGAAGATACGCAGTATTTT. Protein product: CASSGSGSSEDTQYF.

The chain carries TRBV2 and TRBJ2-7; 10 bases align to TRBD2. The CDR3 totals 14 residues. V was clipped by 4 bases and J by 6 bases; unmatched bases: 6. Germline V gene lookup returns CDR1 SNHLY and CDR2 FYNNEI. CDR3 sequence (DNA): TGTGCCAGCAGTGTTGAACTAGCGGGGAGCGAGCAGTACTTC. Its protein product is CASSVELAGSEQYF.

This clone has more than one count but fewer than ten. The V call is TRBV30, the J call TRBJ2-2; 8 positions agree with TRBD2. V shed 4 bases, J shed 8 bases, and the junction held 18 bases outside the gene matches. Per the germline V gene, CDR1 is GTSNPN and CDR2 is SVGIG (reference sequence). This CDR3 region has 17 residues. The CDR3 loop reads CAWTPWRTSSSVGELFF. Written as DNA, the CDR3 is TGTGCCTGGACCCCCTGGCGGACTAGCAGCTCTGTGGGGGAGCTGTTTTTT. The full variable domain, its missing parts supplied by reference TRBV30 and TRBJ2-2, is SQTIHQWPATLVQPVGSPLSLECTVEGTSNPNLYWYRQAAGRGLQLLFYSVGIGQISSEVPQNLSASRPQDRQFILSSKKLLLSDSGFYLCAWTPWRTSSSVGELFFGEGSRLTVL.

This clone has more than one count but fewer than ten. V gene TRBV7-2 combines with J gene TRBJ1-4; D gene ambiguous. The CDR3 sequence is 15 residues long. Per germline, CDR1 SGHTA and CDR2 FQGNSA. V was cut by 5 bases and J by 9 bases, with 19 bases left in between. The CDR3 coding sequence is TGTGCCAGCAGCACTTCACATATCGCGGTAAAAAAACTGTTTTTT. As protein: CASSTSHIAVKKLFF.

The chain is built from TRBV7-6 and TRBJ2-5, with 7 bases matching TRBD1. There are 14 residues in the CDR3. The germline V gene has CDR1 SGHVS and CDR2 FNYEAQ. V dropped 2 bases and J dropped 9; count of bases not matched to a gene: 9. CDR3 nucleotides: TGTGCCAGCAGCTTATCAGGGGGAACGGTGTCCCAGTACTTC. It translates to CASSLSGGTVSQYF.

The chain carries TRBV11-3 and TRBJ2-7, with D unresolved. Germline-derived CDR1 and CDR2 are SGHNT and YENEEA. The CDR3 consists of 14 residues. The V end was cut by 0 bases, the J end by 2 bases, with 8 bases between. CDR3 loop: CASSLEWNPYEQYF. The CDR3 region has the DNA TGTGCCAGCAGCTTAGAATGGAATCCCTACGAGCAGTACTTC.

This clone showed up just a few times. The chain links TRBV18 to TRBJ1-4; D call uncertain. Germline V CDR1 and CDR2: KGHSH, LQKENI. The CDR3 has 13 residues. Deletions cut 2 bases from V and 5 bases from J, with 6 bases between. CDR3 bases: TGTGCCAGCTCACCAGGGGTAAATGAAAAACTGTTTTTT. Its translation is CASSPGVNEKLFF.

The chain is built from TRBV9 and TRBJ2-4, with D perhaps given as TRBD1 or TRBD2 (5 bases each). The CDR3 spans 12 residues. From germline, CDR1 is SGDLS and CDR2 YYNGEE. V was clipped by 4 bases and J by 5 bases, with 7 bases between them. In DNA, the CDR3 is TGTGCCAGCAGCAGAGGGGAAAACATTCAGTACTTC. This codes for CASSRGENIQYF.

A few counts support this clone. The J gene is TRBJ1-2, the V gene TRBV7-2; 9 positions agree with TRBD1. Trimming cost V 4 bases and J 5 bases; bases outside gene matches: 14. The CDR3 length is 17 residues. The V gene's germline CDR1 is SGHTA and CDR2 FQGNSA. The CDR3 spells CASSSPPTGGEGYGYTF. CDR3 DNA: TGTGCCAGCAGCTCGCCTCCCACAGGGGGCGAGGGGTATGGCTACACCTTC.

CDR3 sequence reads: CASSSDRASSEAFF. Here the CDR3 DNA reads TGTGCCAGCAGCTCCGACAGGGCGTCTTCTGAAGCTTTCTTT. The chain combines TRBV7-2 with TRBJ1-1, with TRBD1 matching over 7 bases. This CDR3 spans 14 amino acids. Per the germline V gene, CDR1 is SGHTA and CDR2 is FQGNSA. V lost 4 bases and J lost 6; bases outside the gene matches: 8.

This sequence joins TRBV5-4 and TRBJ2-5; tentatively, D is TRBD1 (6 bases). The V end was cut by 0 bases, the J end by 6 bases, with 12 bases between. This CDR3 is 14 amino acids long. Germline-derived CDR1 and CDR2 are SGHNT and YYREEE (reference sequence). The chain's CDR3 is CASSLDRVEKTQYF. CDR3 nucleotide sequence: TGTGCCAGCAGCTTGGACAGGGTCGAAAAGACCCAGTACTTC.

V and J are TRBV7-3 and TRBJ2-1; tentatively, D is TRBD1 (6 bases). CDR1 is SGHTA, CDR2 FQGTGA, per germline. Trimming removed 2 bases from V and 6 bases from J, with 14 bases in between. This CDR3 contains 15 residues. CDR3 amino acids: CASSLQDSPSNEQFF. DNA of the CDR3: TGTGCCAGCAGCTTACAGGACAGCCCCAGCAATGAGCAGTTCTTC.

This clone was observed at least ten times. This chain connects TRBV29-1 to TRBJ1-1; D remains unclear. Trimming shortened V by 4 bases and J by 0 bases, and 9 bases separated the two germline ends. This CDR3 contains 13 residues. CDR1 is SQVTM, CDR2 ANQGSEA, per germline. The CDR3 sequence is CSVVRAVNTEAFF. The CDR3 coding sequence is TGCAGCGTTGTAAGGGCGGTGAACACTGAAGCTTTCTTT.

This clone was seen a few times. The V call is TRBV7-2, the J call TRBJ2-3, with D possibly TRBD1 on 6 matching bases. The CDR3 has 15 residues. Trimming removed 5 bases from V and 2 bases from J, with 14 bases in between. Germline loops: CDR1 SGHTA, CDR2 FQGNSA. CDR3 in DNA: TGTGCCAGCAGCCCGAGGACAGTCCTCACAGATACGCAGTATTTT. This encodes CASSPRTVLTDTQYF. The full variable domain, with the rest looked up from reference TRBV7-2 and TRBJ2-3, is GAGVSQSPSNKVTEKGKDVELRCDPISGHTALYWYRQSLGQGLEFLIYFQGNSAPDKSGLPSDRFSAERTGGSVSTLTIQRTQQEDSAVYLCASSPRTVLTDTQYFGPGTRLTVL.

This clone was observed a few times. The V gene is TRBV6-5, the J gene TRBJ2-1; D is uncertain. CDR3 size: 16 residues. V dropped 2 bases and J dropped 0 bases, with 11 bases sitting between them. From germline, CDR1 is MNHEY and CDR2 SVGAGI. CDR3 in DNA: TGTGCCAGCAGTTACAGCAGGTTCAGCTCCTACAATGAGCAGTTCTTC. Protein: CASSYSRFSSYNEQFF.

The chain combines TRBV14 with TRBJ1-4; D not certain. Trimming stripped 4 bases from V and 5 bases from J, with 8 bases between. Germline CDR1 is SGHDN and CDR2 is FVKESK. The length of the CDR3 is 13 residues. The CDR3 region is CASSRDLNEKLFF. In DNA, the CDR3 is TGTGCCAGCAGCCGCGACCTGAATGAAAAACTGTTTTTT.